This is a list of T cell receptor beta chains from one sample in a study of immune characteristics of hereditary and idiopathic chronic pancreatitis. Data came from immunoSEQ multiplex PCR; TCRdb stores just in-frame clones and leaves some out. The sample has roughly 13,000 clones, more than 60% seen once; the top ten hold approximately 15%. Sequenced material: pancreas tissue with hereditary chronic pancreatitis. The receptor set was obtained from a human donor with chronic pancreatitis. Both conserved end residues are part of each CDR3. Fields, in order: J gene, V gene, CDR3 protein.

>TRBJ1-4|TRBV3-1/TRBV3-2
CASSQGQGQEKLFF
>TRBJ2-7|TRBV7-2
CASSLVQASYEQYF
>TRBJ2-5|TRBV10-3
CAISDRGGRRETQYF
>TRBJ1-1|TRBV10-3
CAIRKGRDTEAFF
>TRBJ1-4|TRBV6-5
CASLRQFNEKLFF
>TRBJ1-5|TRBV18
CASSPGQGTQHF
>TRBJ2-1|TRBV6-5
CASSPESFYNEQFF
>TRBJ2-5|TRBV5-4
CASSQGAGGTQYF
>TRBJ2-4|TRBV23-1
CASSPIPPTSGVAKNIQYF
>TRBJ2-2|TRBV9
CASSVALGEPTGELFF
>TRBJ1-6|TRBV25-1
CASRRGTDSPLHF
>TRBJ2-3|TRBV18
CASSLNKRDPGQADTQYF
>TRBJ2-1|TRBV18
CASSPSGQGAYNEQFF
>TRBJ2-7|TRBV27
CASSLKLDRAYEQYF
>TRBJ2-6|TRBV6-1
CASSETGTGANVLTF
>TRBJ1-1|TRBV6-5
CASSSLTGPTEAFF
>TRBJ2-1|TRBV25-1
CASSEIGGTSYNEQFF
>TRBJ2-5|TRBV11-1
CASSLSTAQETQYF
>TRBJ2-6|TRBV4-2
CASSQDEGVSGANVLTF
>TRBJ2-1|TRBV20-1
CSAAQGNEQFF
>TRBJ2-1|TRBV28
CASSFWTGLREQFF
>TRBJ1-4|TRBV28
CASRDRVANEKLFF
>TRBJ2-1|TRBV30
CAWSRPGTSGYNEQFF
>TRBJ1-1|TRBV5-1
CASSISWQTPNTEAFF
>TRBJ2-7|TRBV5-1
CASSPDNLQEQYF
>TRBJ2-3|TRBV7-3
CASSEKPTDTQYF
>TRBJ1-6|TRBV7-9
CASSAPGGVGSPLHF
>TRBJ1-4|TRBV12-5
CASGLVYGEGVCSNEKLFF
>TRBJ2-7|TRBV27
CASSTPGQGVHEQYF
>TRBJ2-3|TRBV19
CASSPMTSGRADTQYF
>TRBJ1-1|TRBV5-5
CASTYSGQNTEAFF
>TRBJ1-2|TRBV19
CASTPLGGYGYTF
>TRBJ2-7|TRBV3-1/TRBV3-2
CASSRRASYEQYF
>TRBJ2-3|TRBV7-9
CASSSRGLGEDTQYF
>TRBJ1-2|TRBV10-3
CAIAGGPNTNYGYTF
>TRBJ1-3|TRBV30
CAWAGTDPNTIYF
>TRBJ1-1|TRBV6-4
CASSDSENTEAFF
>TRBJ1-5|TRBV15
CATSRDRGRGGNQPQHF
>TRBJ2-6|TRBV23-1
CASSPGQNSGANVLTF
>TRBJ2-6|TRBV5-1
CASSWAAVSGANVLTF
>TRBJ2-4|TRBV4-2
CASSQDGTSGSNKNIQYF
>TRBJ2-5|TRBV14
CASGNIGETQYF
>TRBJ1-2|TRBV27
CASSSGGHYGYTF
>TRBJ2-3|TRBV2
CASSEDRGDTQYF
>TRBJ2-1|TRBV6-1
CASSETGGPYNEQFF
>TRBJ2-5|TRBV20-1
CSATGETQYF
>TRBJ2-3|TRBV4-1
CASSQVWTSPGSAYF